This TCR beta chain was recorded in a study of post-analysis software for immune sequencing data. Overall study context: The disease courses covered relapsing-remitting, secondary progressive and progressive-relapsing multiple sclerosis.

The authors incorporated unique molecular identifiers into the TCR beta cDNA libraries. About 500,000 cDNA molecules were obtained per 1 to 10 million input T cells. TCRdb re-analysed the PCR reads in MiXCR, keeping a single row per CDR3 protein. The sample includes 600,000 to 750,000 distinct CDR3 sequences, around 64% of them seen just once. The CDR3 length is 13 residues. Per germline, CDR1 SEHNR and CDR2 FQNEAQ (reference sequence). The V and J ends lost 5 bases and 3 bases, in that order; junction bases with no gene match: 3. Study-wide results and caveats: TRBV segments more frequent in patients than in controls numbered roughly 5 and included TRBV5-6, TRBV5-1 and TRBV20-1. Strong co-clustering by F measure linked samples that shared a preparation batch. Patients with multiple sclerosis recorded significantly lower normalized Chao1 diversity than controls, the study found.

This clonotype was seen a handful of times. What it recognizes is unknown. The genes are TRBV7-9 and TRBJ2-5, with 7 nucleotides matching TRBD2. The receptor's source is a girl aged 2 to 9 with multiple sclerosis. Sequencing input: blood. CDR3 in amino acids: CASSPTSEETQYF. As DNA, the CDR3 is TGTGCCAGCAGCCCCACTAGCGAAGAGACCCAGTACTTC.